This passage covers 5 T cell receptor beta chains from one sample sequenced in a study of PD-1 blockade in classical Hodgkin lymphoma. TCRdb's table, derived via immunoSEQ multiplex PCR, lists solely in-frame clones and lacks some. The repertoire holds nearly 50,000 clones, with around 76% as singletons. Described time point: cycle 4 day 1 (C4D1), after 6 weeks of nivolumab. Relapses following autologous stem cell transplantation were seen in all patients, with brentuximab vedotin exposure varying. The starting material was peripheral blood mononuclear cells (PBMCs), obtained before the fourth cycle of nivolumab. The receptor set was obtained from a human donor with classical Hodgkin lymphoma.

This clone was detected only once. The J gene is TRBJ1-1, the V gene TRBV6-5, with D possibly matching TRBD1 (5 bases). V gave up 6 bases and J gave up 6 bases, with 17 bases separating them. Germline V gene sequence: CDR1 MNHEY, CDR2 SVGAGI. This CDR3 comprises 14 residues. DNA for the CDR3: TGTGCCAGCAGCGTAGATACCAAAGGGGCTGAAGCTTTCTTT. Translating it yields CASSVDTKGAEAFF.

The DNA of the CDR3 is TGTGCCAGCAGCTCCGGACAGCCTCTAGCCAAAAACATTCAGTACTTC. It codes for CASSSGQPLAKNIQYF. The chain carries TRBV7-3 and TRBJ2-4, with D possibly matching TRBD1 (6 bases). The CDR3 spans 16 residues. The V gene's germline CDR1 is SGHTA and CDR2 FQGTGA. The V gene lost 4 bases and the J gene lost 0 bases, with 13 bases spanning the gap.

The chain is built from TRBV30 and TRBJ2-1; no firm D call. From germline, CDR1 is GTSNPN and CDR2 SVGIG (reference sequence). There are 11 residues in the CDR3. V lost 3 bases and J 5 bases, leaving 5 bases between the germline ends. The CDR3, as DNA: TGTGCCTGGAGCCCAGACAATGAGCAGTTCTTC. Protein: CAWSPDNEQFF.

V and J are TRBV29-1 and TRBJ2-5; 11 positions match TRBD2. Germline loops: CDR1 SQVTM, CDR2 ANQGSEA. V dropped 2 bases and J dropped 3; count of bases not matched to a gene: 2. The CDR3 is 14 amino acids. The DNA for the CDR3 is TGCAGCGTTGAATGGGGACTAGCGGAAGAGACCCAGTACTTC. Residues: CSVEWGLAEETQYF.

The V call is TRBV10-2, the J call TRBJ2-7; TRBD2 agrees at 8 bases. Trimming took 2 bases from V and 6 from J; bases not matched to a gene: 9. Germline-derived CDR1 and CDR2 are WSHSY and SAAADI. The CDR3 consists of 15 residues. CDR3 sequence reads: CASSEPGLGSSEQYF. The CDR3 DNA is TGCGCCAGCAGTGAGCCGGGACTAGGATCGAGCGAGCAGTACTTC.